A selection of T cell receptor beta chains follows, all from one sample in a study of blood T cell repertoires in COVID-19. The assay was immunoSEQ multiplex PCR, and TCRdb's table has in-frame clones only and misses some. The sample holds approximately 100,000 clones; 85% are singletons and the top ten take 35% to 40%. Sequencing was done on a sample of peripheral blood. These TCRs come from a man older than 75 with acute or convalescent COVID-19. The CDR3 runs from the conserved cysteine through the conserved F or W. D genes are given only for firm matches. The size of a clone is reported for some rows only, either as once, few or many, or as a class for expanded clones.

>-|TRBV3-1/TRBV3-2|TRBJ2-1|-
CASSDTGTSYNEQFF
TGTGCCAGCAGTGATACCGGGACTTCCTACAATGAGCAGTTCTTC
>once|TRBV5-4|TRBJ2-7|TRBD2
CASTFSGRYSYEQYF
TGTGCCAGCACCTTTTCCGGGAGGTATTCCTACGAGCAGTACTTC
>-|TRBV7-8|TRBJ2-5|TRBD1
CASSNRDRGYQETQYF
TGTGCCAGCAGCAACCGGGACAGGGGGTACCAAGAGACCCAGTACTTC
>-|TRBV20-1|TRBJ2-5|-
CSARDRETQYF
TGCAGTGCTAGAGATCGGGAGACCCAGTACTTC
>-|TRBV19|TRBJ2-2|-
CASSHRAGELFF
TGTGCCAGCAGTCATCGGGCCGGGGAGCTGTTTTTT
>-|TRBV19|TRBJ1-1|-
CASRVEGSNTEAFF
TGTGCCAGTAGGGTTGAGGGTTCGAACACTGAAGCTTTCTTT
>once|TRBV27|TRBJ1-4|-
CASSRLGGLEKLFF
TGTGCCAGCAGCCGCCTGGGGGGGTTGGAAAAACTGTTTTTT
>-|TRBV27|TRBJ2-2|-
CASSQNRRVNTGELFF
TGTGCCAGCAGTCAGAACAGGAGAGTGAACACCGGGGAGCTGTTTTTT
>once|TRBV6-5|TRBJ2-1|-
CATGLRNEQFF
TGTGCCACGGGACTTCGGAATGAGCAGTTCTTC
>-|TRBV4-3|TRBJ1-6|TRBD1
CASSQDTGSTGGNSPLHF
TGCGCCAGCAGCCAAGATACCGGTTCGACAGGGGGCAATTCACCCCTCCACTTT
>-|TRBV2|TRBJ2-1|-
CASSEQGYDNEQFF
TGTGCCAGCAGTGAACAGGGGTACGACAATGAGCAGTTCTTC
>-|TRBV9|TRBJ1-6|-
CASSVGQRHNSPLHF
TGTGCCAGCAGCGTCGGACAGAGACATAATTCACCCCTCCACTTT
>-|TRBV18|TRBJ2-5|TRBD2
CASSPRVAGSRETQYF
TGTGCCAGCTCACCACGGGTAGCGGGATCTAGGGAGACCCAGTACTTC
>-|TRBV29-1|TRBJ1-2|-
CSVVAGNYGYTF
TGCAGCGTTGTCGCAGGGAACTATGGCTACACCTTC
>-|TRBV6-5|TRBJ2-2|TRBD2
CASRLSGSRGELFF
TGTGCCAGCAGGCTCAGCGGGAGTAGAGGGGAGCTGTTTTTT
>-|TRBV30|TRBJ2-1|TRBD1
CAWSDNHRGSYNEQFF
TGTGCCTGGAGTGATAATCACAGGGGCTCCTACAATGAGCAGTTCTTC
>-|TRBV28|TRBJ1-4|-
CASNGGLREKLFF
TGTGCAAGCAACGGGGGTCTACGTGAAAAACTGTTTTTT
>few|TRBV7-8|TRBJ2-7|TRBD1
CASSSDTGQGNPYEQYF
TGTGCCAGCAGCTCCGACACGGGACAGGGAAACCCCTACGAGCAGTACTTC
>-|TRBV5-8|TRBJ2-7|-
CASSLLTYEQYF
TGTGCCAGCAGCTTACTGACCTACGAGCAGTACTTC
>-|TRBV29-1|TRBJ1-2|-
CSVVREDGYTF
TGCAGCGTAGTCAGGGAGGATGGCTACACCTTC
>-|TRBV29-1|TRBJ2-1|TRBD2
CSAVRVAGDEQFF
TGCAGCGCCGTAAGGGTAGCGGGCGATGAGCAGTTCTTC
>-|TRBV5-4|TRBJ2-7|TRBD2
CASRQGTSGFYEQYF
TGTGCCAGCAGACAGGGGACTAGCGGGTTTTACGAGCAGTACTTC
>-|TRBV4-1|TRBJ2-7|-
CASSQDDRLTYEQYF
TGCGCCAGCAGCCAAGATGACAGGCTAACCTACGAGCAGTACTTC
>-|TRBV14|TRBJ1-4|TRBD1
CASSQDGDRARTNEKLFF
TGTGCCAGCAGCCAAGATGGGGACAGGGCGCGGACTAATGAAAAACTGTTTTTT
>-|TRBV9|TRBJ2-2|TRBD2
CASSVDPAGNTGELFF
TGTGCCAGCAGCGTAGATCCAGCGGGAAACACCGGGGAGCTGTTTTTT
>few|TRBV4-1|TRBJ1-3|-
CASSQERVSGNTIYF
TGCGCCAGCAGCCAAGAGAGGGTCTCTGGAAACACCATATATTTT
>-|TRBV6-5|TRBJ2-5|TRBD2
CASSYELAGNQETQYF
TGTGCCAGCAGTTACGAACTAGCGGGAAACCAAGAGACCCAGTACTTC
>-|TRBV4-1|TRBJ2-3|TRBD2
CASSQDGAGGSTDTQYF
TGCGCCAGCAGCCAAGATGGGGCGGGGGGGAGCACAGATACGCAGTATTTT
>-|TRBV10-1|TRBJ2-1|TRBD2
CASGTGTSNNEQFF
TGCGCCAGCGGAACCGGGACTAGCAACAATGAGCAGTTCTTC
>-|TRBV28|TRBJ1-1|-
CASKWGAEAFF
TGTGCCAGCAAATGGGGCGCTGAAGCTTTCTTT
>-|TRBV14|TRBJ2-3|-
CASSQFGSGTDTQYF
TGTGCCAGCAGCCAATTCGGGTCCGGCACAGATACGCAGTATTTT
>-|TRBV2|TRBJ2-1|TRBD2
CASSVLGGLAGQSSYNEQFF
TGTGCCAGCAGTGTACTCGGGGGACTAGCGGGCCAAAGCTCCTACAATGAGCAGTTCTTC
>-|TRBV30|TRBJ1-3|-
CAWRADRFSGNTIYF
TGTGCCTGGAGGGCCGACAGGTTTTCTGGAAACACCATATATTTT
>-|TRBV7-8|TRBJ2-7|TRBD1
CASSSYRGSSYEQYF
TGTGCCAGCAGCTCGTACAGGGGAAGCTCCTACGAGCAGTACTTC
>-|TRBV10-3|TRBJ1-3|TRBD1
CAISTDRVIGNTIYF
TGTGCCATCAGCACCGACAGGGTTATAGGAAACACCATATATTTT
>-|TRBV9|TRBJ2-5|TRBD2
CASSPLADQETQYF
TGTGCCAGCAGCCCACTAGCGGACCAAGAGACCCAGTACTTC
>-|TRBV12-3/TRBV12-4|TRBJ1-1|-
CASSLGGGFEAFF
TGTGCCAGCAGTTTAGGTGGCGGGTTTGAAGCTTTCTTT
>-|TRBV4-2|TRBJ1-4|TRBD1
CASSTTGATNEKLFF
TGTGCCAGCAGTACTACAGGGGCAACTAATGAAAAACTGTTTTTT
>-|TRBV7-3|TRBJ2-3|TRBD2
CASSFDRASGRGTDTQYF
TGTGCCAGCAGCTTCGACCGGGCTAGCGGGAGGGGTACAGATACGCAGTATTTT
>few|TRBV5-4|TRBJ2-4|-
CASSGGRAGSENIQYF
TGTGCCAGCAGCGGAGGACGGGCGGGGTCGGAAAACATTCAGTACTTC
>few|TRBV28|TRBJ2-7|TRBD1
CASSPPAGTGRYEQYF
TGTGCCAGCAGTCCGCCCGCCGGGACAGGACGCTACGAGCAGTACTTC
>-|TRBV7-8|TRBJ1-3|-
CASSLQYPSSGNTIYF
TGTGCCAGCAGCTTACAGTACCCCAGCTCTGGAAACACCATATATTTT
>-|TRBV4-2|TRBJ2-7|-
CASSPLEVSRTNYEQYF
TGTGCCAGCAGCCCCCTCGAAGTGAGCCGTACCAATTACGAGCAGTACTTC
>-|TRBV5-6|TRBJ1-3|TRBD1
CASSFGQGYTIYF
TGTGCCAGCAGCTTTGGACAGGGCTACACCATATATTTT
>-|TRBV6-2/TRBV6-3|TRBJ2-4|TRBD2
CASSYGLVGIQYF
TGTGCCAGCAGTTACGGACTAGTTGGCATTCAGTACTTC
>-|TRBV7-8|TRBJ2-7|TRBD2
CASSRTSIYLDEQYF
TGTGCCAGCAGCAGGACTAGTATTTATCTCGACGAGCAGTACTTC
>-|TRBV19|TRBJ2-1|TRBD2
CASSWGLAGVSEQFF
TGTGCCAGTAGTTGGGGACTAGCGGGAGTGAGTGAGCAGTTCTTC
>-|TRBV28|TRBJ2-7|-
CASHRGSYEQYF
TGTGCCAGCCACCGAGGATCCTACGAGCAGTACTTC
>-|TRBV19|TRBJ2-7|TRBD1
CASKSPGQGAYEQYF
TGTGCCAGTAAGTCCCCGGGACAGGGGGCCTACGAGCAGTACTTC
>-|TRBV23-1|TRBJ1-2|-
CASSQSRIFYGYTF
TGCGCCAGCAGTCAATCCAGGATTTTCTATGGCTACACCTTC
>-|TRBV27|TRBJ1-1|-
CASSLQGKDTEAFF
TGTGCCAGCAGTTTACAGGGTAAGGACACTGAAGCTTTCTTT
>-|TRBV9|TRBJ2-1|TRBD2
CASSVELAGYNEQFF
TGTGCCAGCAGCGTAGAGCTAGCGGGATACAATGAGCAGTTCTTC
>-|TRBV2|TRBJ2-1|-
CASSSRTAYNEQFF
TGTGCCAGCAGTTCTCGGACAGCTTACAATGAGCAGTTCTTC
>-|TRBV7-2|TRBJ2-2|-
CASSLSSVHWVGELFF
TGTGCCAGCAGCTTATCTAGCGTGCATTGGGTCGGGGAGCTGTTTTTT
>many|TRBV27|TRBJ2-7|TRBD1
CASSPQGASYEQYF
TGTGCCAGCAGTCCGCAGGGGGCGAGCTACGAGCAGTACTTC